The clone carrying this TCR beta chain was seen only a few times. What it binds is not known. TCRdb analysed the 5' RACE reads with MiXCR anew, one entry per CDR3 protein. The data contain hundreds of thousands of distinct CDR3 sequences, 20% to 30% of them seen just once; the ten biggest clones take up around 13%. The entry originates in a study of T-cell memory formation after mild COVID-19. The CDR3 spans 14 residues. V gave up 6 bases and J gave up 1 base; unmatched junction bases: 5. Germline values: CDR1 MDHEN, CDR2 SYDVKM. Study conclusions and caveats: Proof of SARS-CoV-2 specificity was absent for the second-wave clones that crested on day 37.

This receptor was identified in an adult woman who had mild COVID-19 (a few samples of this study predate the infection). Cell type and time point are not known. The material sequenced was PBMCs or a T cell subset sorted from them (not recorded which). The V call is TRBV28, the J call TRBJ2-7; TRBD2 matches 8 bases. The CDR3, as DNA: TGTGCCAGCAGCCCACTAGCGGATTCCTACGAGCAGTACTTC. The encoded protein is CASSPLADSYEQYF.